The sequence of this T cell receptor beta chain was determined in a study of blood T cell repertoires in COVID-19. Original handling: Amplification of reference gene primers provided the estimated nucleated cell counts. Sequencing used immunoSEQ multiplex PCR; TCRdb keeps in-frame clones, though not all of them. Clone size and V and J calls were adopted from that table, with D and trimming inferred from the DNA. The sample consists of hundreds of thousands of clones, around 90% of them appearing once. Trimming shortened V by 6 bases and J by 5 bases, and 11 bases separated the two germline ends. The CDR3 is 12 amino acids. CDR1 and CDR2 from the germline V gene are MDHEN and SYDVKM.

The gene calls are TRBV28 and TRBJ2-7; D perhaps matches TRBD1 (5 bases). The sequence came from a woman between 18 and 30 years old who had recovered from COVID-19. The specimen was PBMCs or T cells enriched from blood (not recorded which). CDR3 protein: CASRSGIHEQYF. CDR3 bases: TGTGCCAGCAGGTCAGGGATCCACGAGCAGTACTTC.